This record concerns one T cell receptor (beta chain) sequence. Its antigen is not yet known. No qualities accompany the bases; no much larger clone lies one base away. This same CDR3 is encoded by further DNA sequences in the sample. The record originates from a study of blood T cell repertoires in COVID-19 (dated by TCRdb to 2018 to 2021). Concerning the study at large: Samples covering the acute and convalescent phases of COVID-19 were provided by collaborators in the United States, Italy and Spain. The prospective study material was composed of cDNA or gDNA derived from T cells, B-cell-depleted T cells, or PBMCs. Subjects who had been exposed to COVID-19, were actively infected with it, or had recovered from it provided the deeply sampled blood TCRbeta repertoires that made up the dataset. The repertoires were released in a freely available public database intended as a resource for research on the immune response to SARS-CoV-2. Samples came from the ongoing ImmuneRACE study (first 160 participants) plus 1,254 subjects from 6 global collaborators. The sample metadata nearly always contained a de-identified subject ID, COVID-19 status, age in years and sex. Where available, HLA class I and class II types were obtained from metadata supplied by the sample provider rather than from assay-based typing. The paper's findings and limits, for the study overall: How much clinical and demographic metadata was included differed by source and by participant, and the metadata was provided uncurated.

One collaborating source in Seattle enrolled patients while the patients were actively infected and followed the patients over time throughout the course of disease. Collaborating institutions collected whole blood in K2EDTA tubes following their own protocols. For TCRbeta analysis, collaborator samples were shipped as frozen whole blood, as isolated PBMCs, or as DNA extracted from either sample type. TCRbeta CDR3 regions were amplified from genomic DNA by means of the immunoSEQ Assay, a bias-controlled multiplex PCR. The original pipeline was this. Within the assay, amplification of reference gene primers was used to estimate how many nucleated cells each sample contained. Sequence reads were collapsed and filtered to measure the absolute abundance of every unique TCRbeta CDR3 rearrangement. For each sample, productive Simpson clonality was calculated as the square root of Simpson's diversity index across productive rearrangements. Here the immuneACCESS table is served through TCRdb, limited to in-frame sequences with V and J called. Missing clones are a known gap in these copies; in checked studies unresolved V genes cover under half, and the rest lacks a known reason. The D gene and trimming were derived from the DNA, and the V and J assignments and clone size from that table. Present in this sample are roughly 300,000 clones, roughly nine tenths of which were seen just once. Jointly, the top ten make up about 2% of the sample.

V is cut by 2 bases and J by 8 bases, and the space between the germline ends is 6 bases. Measured from the cysteine to the phenylalanine, the CDR3 is 11 residues long. The CDR3 DNA has 33 bases and is translated from base 1. From a lookup of the germline V gene, CDR1 and CDR2 are MNHEY and SVGAGI. Recombination joined TRBV6-5 with TRBJ1-2; a tentative D match to TRBD1 spans 5 bases. This sequence was found in a woman in her twenties or thirties with COVID-19, enrolled during active disease. Sequenced input: peripheral blood. The nucleotide sequence reads TGTGCCAGCAGTTACCGGGGGGGCTACACCTTC. Translated, it reads CASSYRGGYTF.